Below, one TCR beta chain is given with its context. Unmatched junction bases numbered 4, after V lost 5 bases and J lost 2 bases. Germline CDR1 reads MRHNA; CDR2 reads SNTAGT. CDR3 length: 14 amino acids. The entry originates in a study of blood T cell repertoires in COVID-19. For the study at large: PBMCs, B-cell-depleted T cells, or T cells provided the cDNA or gDNA that made up the material.

In the original analysis: Amplifying reference gene primers gave estimates of nucleated cell counts. The table came from immunoSEQ multiplex PCR; TCRdb's copy has only in-frame clones and leaves some out. The V and J calls and clone size were taken over from that table, and D and trimming were inferred from the DNA. The profile shows about 120,000 clones, roughly 79% of them singletons. The sample was peripheral blood. V usage is TRBV6-4 and J usage is TRBJ2-3; 7 bases match TRBD1. This sequence was found in an older man with acute or convalescent COVID-19. The CDR3 region has the DNA TGTGCCAGCAGTCAAACAGGGGTCACAGATACGCAGTATTTT. This encodes CASSQTGVTDTQYF.